A single sample gave rise to the 23 T cell receptor beta chains below, sequenced in a study of beta chain features in type 1 diabetes. The isolated RNA, all of it, was reverse transcribed, so expressed TCRB transcripts were what got sequenced. The table came from immunoSEQ multiplex PCR; TCRdb's copy has only in-frame clones and leaves some out. Among hundreds of thousands of clones, around a sixth were seen once, and the ten largest hold 0.093%. Sequencing used naive CD4+ T cells from blood. These receptors all come from a man aged 18 to 29 in good health.

This clone was seen only a few times. This chain links TRBV4-1 with TRBJ1-2, with a tentative D call TRBD1 (5 bases). Germline V gene lookup returns CDR1 MGHRA and CDR2 YSYEKL. The CDR3 has 17 residues. Deletions cut 0 bases from V and 6 bases from J, with 20 bases between. CDR3 region: CASSQETLGVGANGYTF. The CDR3 DNA is TGCGCCAGCAGCCAAGAGACGCTGGGGGTAGGGGCGAATGGCTACACCTTC.

With respect to this clone: An end of the junction differs from the germline gene, which may be a read error. The CDR3 region is CAISESERTPRGF. Here the CDR3 DNA reads TGTGCCATCAGTGAGTCGGAGAGGACCCCGAGGGGTTTT. The V gene is TRBV10-3, the J gene TRBJ1-4, with a possible D match to TRBD1 (5 bases). CDR3 length: 13 amino acids. CDR1 is ENHRY and CDR2 is SYGVKD in the germline V gene.

The chain links TRBV25-1 to TRBJ1-6; D unresolved. V shed 1 base and J shed 5 bases, with 9 bases lying between them. This CDR3 region has 15 residues. The germline gives CDR1 MGHDK, CDR2 SYGVNS. As DNA, the CDR3 is TGTGCCAGCAGTGAATTCAGCGGGGATAATTCACCCCTCCACTTT. Amino acids: CASSEFSGDNSPLHF.

This clone appeared a few times. J is TRBJ2-1 and V is TRBV5-4; D gene ambiguous. Germline lookup yields CDR1 SGHNT and CDR2 YYREEE (reference sequence). Trimming removed 4 bases from V and 2 bases from J, with 13 bases in between. CDR3 length equals 15 residues. The DNA for the CDR3 is TGTGCCAGCAGCCATGCCTCACTTGCCTACAATGAGCAGTTCTTC. Protein: CASSHASLAYNEQFF.

The chain carries TRBV5-1 and TRBJ2-3; the match to TRBD2 covers 8 bases. The CDR3 is 14 amino acids. CDR1 and CDR2 from the germline V gene are SGHRS and YFSETQ. The V segment lost 4 bases and the J segment 6 bases; nucleotides outside the gene matches: 7. The CDR3 loop is CASSATGGSDTQYF. CDR3 in DNA: TGCGCCAGCAGCGCAACGGGGGGGTCTGATACGCAGTATTTT.

In its sample, this clone was seen a few times. J is TRBJ2-7 and V is TRBV2; 7 bases are shared with TRBD2. V shed 5 bases, J shed 2 bases, and the junction held 6 bases outside the gene matches. The CDR3 has 14 residues. From germline, CDR1 is SNHLY and CDR2 FYNNEI. The CDR3 DNA reads as TGTGCCAGCAGTCTAGCGGAAGGCGCCTACGAGCAGTACTTC. Amino acids: CASSLAEGAYEQYF.

The V gene is TRBV27, the J gene TRBJ1-2, with D perhaps matching TRBD1 (5 bases). The CDR3 has 12 amino acids. CDR1 and CDR2 from the germline V gene are MNHEY and SMNVEV (reference sequence). Trimming removed 3 bases from V and 9 bases from J, with 11 bases in between. CDR3 region: CASSFYRSSYTF. In nucleotides, the CDR3 is TGTGCCAGCAGTTTTTACAGGAGCAGCTACACCTTC.

This rearrangement joins TRBV2 to TRBJ1-4, with D unresolved. Germline V gives CDR1 SNHLY, CDR2 FYNNEI. With 6 bases removed from V and 8 bases from J, the gap between germline ends came to 16 bases. The CDR3 contains 14 residues. CDR3 coding DNA: TGTGCCAGCAGATACAGTATGTTAAAGGAAAAACTGTTTTTT. It specifies CASRYSMLKEKLFF.

This clone was seen only a few times. The chain employs TRBV25-1 and TRBJ1-1, with 7 bases aligning to TRBD1. Germline lookup yields CDR1 MGHDK and CDR2 SYGVNS. This CDR3 contains 12 residues. V was clipped by 6 bases and J by 11 bases; unmatched bases: 9. CDR3 sequence: CASRAQGGRAFF. The CDR3 DNA sequence: TGTGCCAGCAGGGCCCAGGGGGGACGGGCTTTCTTT.

This rearrangement joins TRBV7-3 to TRBJ2-7; 9 bases are a match to TRBD1. Trimming took 5 bases from V and 2 from J; bases not matched to a gene: 4. Per the germline V gene, CDR1 is SGHTA and CDR2 is FQGTGA. This CDR3 has 14 residues. The CDR3 reads CASSQGQGPYEQYF. CDR3 sequence (DNA): TGTGCCAGCAGCCAGGGACAGGGTCCCTACGAGCAGTACTTC.

This clone occurred a few times. The chain employs TRBV23-1 and TRBJ2-3; TRBD1 is a possible D gene (6 bases). TRBV23-1 counts as an open reading frame of uncertain function. This CDR3 has 16 residues. The V end lost 4 bases, the J end lost 1 base, and 15 bases lay between the germline ends. Here the CDR3 reads CASSRSGRGGTDTQYF. CDR3 DNA: TGCGCCAGCAGTCGTTCGGGCAGGGGAGGCACAGATACGCAGTATTTT.

Only a few counts were recorded for this clone. The V and J genes are TRBV28 and TRBJ1-4; possibly TRBD1 for D (5 bases). The CDR3 is 16 residues long. Trimming took off 2 bases at V and 0 bases at J, with 10 bases between the two ends. Germline values: CDR1 MDHEN, CDR2 SYDVKM. CDR3 sequence reads: CASSLSGGPTNEKLFF. The CDR3 region has the DNA TGTGCCAGCAGTTTAAGCGGGGGTCCAACTAATGAAAAACTGTTTTTT.

This clone came up a few times. The DNA for the CDR3 is TGCGCCAGCAGCCGACAGGGTGTGGGCTATGGCTACACCTTC. This translates into CASSRQGVGYGYTF. This chain uses TRBV4-1 with TRBJ1-2, with 7 bases lining up with TRBD1. This CDR3 comprises 14 residues. V lost 4 bases to trimming and J lost 4 bases; unmatched junction nucleotides: 6. CDR1 is MGHRA, CDR2 YSYEKL, per germline.

Only a few counts were recorded for this clone. The chain uses TRBV7-2 and TRBJ2-1; perhaps TRBD1 as D (6 bases). V shed 1 base and J shed 4 bases, with 8 bases lying between them. Germline loops: CDR1 SGHTA, CDR2 FQGNSA. CDR3 length: 14 residues. CDR3 loop: CASSLDRVYNEQFF. CDR3 coding DNA: TGTGCCAGCAGCTTAGACAGGGTTTACAATGAGCAGTTCTTC.

This clone turned up a few times. J is TRBJ1-5 and V is TRBV29-1; D may be TRBD1 (6 bases). Germline V gene sequence: CDR1 SQVTM, CDR2 ANQGSEA. The CDR3 is 14 residues long. V lost 4 bases and J lost 3, with 13 bases in between. The CDR3 is CSVAQGLANQPQHF. The CDR3 DNA follows: TGCAGCGTTGCCCAGGGGTTAGCCAATCAGCCCCAGCATTTT.

The chain has TRBV27 and TRBJ2-1, with D tentatively TRBD2 (7 bases). Germline CDR1 reads MNHEY; CDR2 reads SMNVEV (reference sequence). Trimming stripped 2 bases from V and 0 bases from J, with 14 bases between. This CDR3 contains 17 residues. CDR3 DNA: TGTGCCAGCAGTTTAGGCCGGGGGGCCCTCTCCTACAATGAGCAGTTCTTC. It specifies CASSLGRGALSYNEQFF.

V usage is TRBV11-3 and J usage is TRBJ2-5; 7 bases are a match to TRBD1. CDR3 size: 18 residues. With V trimmed by 5 bases and J by 1 base, 16 bases remained unmatched. Germline CDR1 is SGHNT and CDR2 is YENEEA. This CDR3 reads CASSEGIFGQVRQETQYF. CDR3 nucleotide sequence: TGTGCCAGCAGCGAGGGAATCTTTGGACAGGTCCGCCAAGAGACCCAGTACTTC.

The J gene is TRBJ1-6, the V gene TRBV30; D ambiguous. V was trimmed by 1 base and J by 7 bases, leaving 14 bases between them. Germline V lookup: CDR1 GTSNPN, CDR2 SVGIG (reference sequence). There are 15 residues in the CDR3. This CDR3 is CAWSGQRSGNSPLHF. CDR3 DNA sequence: TGTGCCTGGAGTGGTCAGCGATCGGGAAATTCACCCCTCCACTTT.

The chain combines TRBV7-9 with TRBJ1-5; TRBD1 is a possible D gene (6 bases). Germline assignment: CDR1 SEHNR and CDR2 FQNEAQ (reference sequence). The CDR3 is 18 amino acids. The V and J ends lost 1 base and 1 base respectively, with 17 bases between them. The CDR3 DNA follows: TGTGCCAGCAGCTTAGGCCTAACAGGGACTGGGAGCAATCAGCCCCAGCATTTT. This codes for CASSLGLTGTGSNQPQHF. The full variable domain, with the rest looked up from reference TRBV7-9 and TRBJ1-5, is DTGVSQNPRHKITKRGQNVTFRCDPISEHNRLYWYRQTLGQGPEFLTYFQNEAQLEKSRLLSDRFSAERPKGSFSTLEIQRTEQGDSAMYLCASSLGLTGTGSNQPQHFGDGTRLSIL.

The rearrangement joins TRBV7-2 to TRBJ2-5, with D unclear. The germline V gene encodes CDR1 SGHTA and CDR2 FQGNSA. This CDR3 spans 13 amino acids. V lost 1 base and J lost 3, with 6 bases in between. The CDR3 DNA sequence: TGTGCCAGCAGCTTAGTCAGGAAAGAGACCCAGTACTTC. Translated, it gives CASSLVRKETQYF. The full variable domain, in which reference TRBV7-2 and TRBJ2-5 provide the parts outside the CDR3, is GAGVSQSPSNKVTEKGKDVELRCDPISGHTALYWYRQSLGQGLEFLIYFQGNSAPDKSGLPSDRFSAERTGGSVSTLTIQRTQQEDSAVYLCASSLVRKETQYFGPGTRLLVL.

The chain has TRBV29-1 and TRBJ2-3, with D tentatively TRBD1 (5 bases). Per the germline V gene, CDR1 is SQVTM and CDR2 is ANQGSEA. Trimming removed 7 bases from V and 2 bases from J, with 22 bases in between. This CDR3 comprises 16 residues. As DNA, the CDR3 is TGCAGCGCCTCCGCAGGGTGGGGCTACCTCACAGATACGCAGTATTTT. Residues: CSASAGWGYLTDTQYF.

V usage is TRBV7-9 and J usage is TRBJ2-2; 11 nucleotides line up with TRBD1. With V trimmed by 4 bases and J by 7 bases, 5 bases remained unmatched. This CDR3 is 15 amino acids long. Germline CDR1 SEHNR, CDR2 FQNEAQ (reference sequence). CDR3 nucleotides: TGTGCCAGCAGCTCCTGGACAGGGGGCATCGGGGAGCTGTTTTTT. Amino acids: CASSSWTGGIGELFF.

This clone was detected only a few times. This sequence joins TRBV6-5 and TRBJ1-2; 9 bases align to TRBD1. CDR1 is MNHEY, CDR2 SVGAGI, per germline. The V segment lost 4 bases and the J segment 6 bases; nucleotides outside the gene matches: 3. CDR3 size: 13 residues. CDR3 DNA sequence: TGTGCCAGCAGTTCTACAGGGGGCGATGGCTACACCTTC. Translation: CASSSTGGDGYTF.